The 21 T cell receptor beta chains presented below share a single source sample, sequenced in a study of shared clonotypes between healthy human individuals. Clones were read by immunoSEQ multiplex PCR, and TCRdb kept only the in-frame ones, dropping some. There are some 2,500,000 clones in the sample; roughly 90% occur only once, and roughly 0.34% lies in the top ten. The sample taken for sequencing was naive CD4+ T cells from PBMCs. Noted subset: CD45RA+ positively selected. The origin of the receptors is a man between 18 and 29 years old in good health. Some clones in this sample may be carry-over from other donors' samples.

The CDR3 loop is CASSVWGSNYGYTF. The CDR3 DNA is TGTGCCAGCAGCGTTTGGGGTTCTAACTATGGCTACACCTTC. This chain connects TRBV9 to TRBJ1-2; D is uncertain. V dropped 2 bases and J dropped 0 bases, with 8 bases sitting between them. Germline CDR1 and CDR2: SGDLS and YYNGEE. This CDR3 has 14 amino acids.

This clone was counted a few times. The gene calls are TRBV5-4 and TRBJ2-4, with D perhaps TRBD1 or TRBD2 (5 bases each). The CDR3 has 13 residues. Trimming stripped 4 bases from V and 5 bases from J, with 10 bases between. Germline CDR1 and CDR2: SGHNT and YYREEE (reference sequence). CDR3 sequence: CASSPTGQNIQYF. DNA for the CDR3: TGTGCCAGCAGCCCCACGGGGCAAAACATTCAGTACTTC.

The chain recombines TRBV5-1 with TRBJ2-7, with 11 bases fitting TRBD1. Germline-derived CDR1 and CDR2 are SGHRS and YFSETQ. The CDR3 totals 16 residues. Losses at the gene ends were 3 bases for V and 2 bases for J; bases not matched to a gene: 7. CDR3: CASSSPDRGQAYEQYF. CDR3 DNA: TGCGCCAGCAGCTCGCCGGACAGGGGGCAAGCCTACGAGCAGTACTTC.

J is TRBJ2-1 and V is TRBV25-1; maybe TRBD2 (6 bases). CDR1 and CDR2 from the germline V gene are MGHDK and SYGVNS. V was trimmed by 7 bases and J by 0 bases, leaving 19 bases between them. The CDR3 is made up of 17 amino acids. CDR3 sequence: CASTGGSGRSSYNEQFF. CDR3 nucleotides: TGTGCCAGCACTGGGGGTAGCGGAAGGAGCTCCTACAATGAGCAGTTCTTC.

About this clone itself: Other nucleotide sequences from this sample produce the same CDR3. The rearrangement uses TRBV28 and TRBJ2-7; D perhaps matches TRBD1 (6 bases). The CDR3 covers 13 residues. Between the trimmed V and J ends, which lost 3 bases and 4 bases, there was a span of 10 bases. CDR1 is MDHEN, CDR2 SYDVKM, per germline. CDR3 sequence reads: CASSLAGVYEQYF. Written as DNA, the CDR3 is TGTGCCAGCAGTTTGGCAGGGGTATACGAGCAGTACTTC.

Note on this clone: Additional DNA sequences in this sample encode the identical CDR3. The chain has TRBV27 and TRBJ1-1, with a weak D call TRBD1 (6 bases). This CDR3 is built from 12 residues. The V gene lost 5 bases and the J gene lost 6 bases, with 10 bases spanning the gap. Germline V gene data show CDR1 as MNHEY and CDR2 as SMNVEV (reference sequence). The CDR3 is CASSLAGAEAFF. CDR3 coding DNA: TGTGCCAGCAGTCTAGCAGGGGCTGAAGCTTTCTTT.

This rearrangement joins TRBV7-6 to TRBJ2-7, with 7 nucleotides matching TRBD1. The length of the CDR3 is 15 residues. V gave up 5 bases and J gave up 1 base; unmatched junction bases: 8. Germline V gene lookup returns CDR1 SGHVS and CDR2 FNYEAQ. CDR3 in DNA: TGTGCCAGCAGCGCGAGGGACAGCACGTCCTACGAGCAGTACTTC. It is translated as CASSARDSTSYEQYF.

This clone was counted a few times. V usage is TRBV5-1 and J usage is TRBJ1-1; D is unclear. Germline V gene lookup returns CDR1 SGHRS and CDR2 YFSETQ. Trimming cost V 1 base and J 4 bases, with 14 bases left between them. The CDR3 runs to 15 residues. The CDR3 sequence: CASSLMSGMSTEAFF. The CDR3 nucleotides read TGCGCCAGCAGCTTGATGTCGGGGATGAGCACTGAAGCTTTCTTT. Together with reference TRBV5-1 and TRBJ1-1, the CDR3 gives the full variable domain: KAGVTQTPRYLIKTRGQQVTLSCSPISGHRSVSWYQQTPGQGLQFLFEYFSETQRNKGNFPGRFSGRQFSNSRSEMNVSTLELGDSALYLCASSLMSGMSTEAFFGQGTRLTVV.

The rearrangement joins TRBV18 to TRBJ2-7; D is undetermined. This CDR3 is built from 15 residues. The V gene lost 3 bases and the J gene lost 0 bases, with 12 bases spanning the gap. CDR1 KGHSH and CDR2 LQKENI come from the germline V gene. CDR3 nucleotide sequence: TGTGCCAGCTCACCTTCGACCGTCAGCTCCTACGAGCAGTACTTC. As protein: CASSPSTVSSYEQYF.

This clone appeared once. The chain uses TRBV5-1 and TRBJ2-2, with 7 bases lining up with TRBD1. Per germline, CDR1 SGHRS and CDR2 YFSETQ. This CDR3 has 15 residues. After removal of 4 bases from V and 5 bases from J, the junction contained 8 bases not matched to a gene. As DNA, the CDR3 is TGCGCCAGCAGCCCCCGGACAGGTGAAACCGGGGAGCTGTTTTTT. It translates to CASSPRTGETGELFF.

The chain employs TRBV2 and TRBJ2-5, with TRBD2 matching 11 bases. Germline CDR1 SNHLY, CDR2 FYNNEI. The CDR3 consists of 14 residues. Losses at the gene ends were 6 bases for V and 3 bases for J; bases not matched to a gene: 3. The CDR3 loop is CASRVTSGKETQYF. CDR3 DNA sequence: TGTGCCAGCAGGGTGACTAGCGGGAAAGAGACCCAGTACTTC.

V gene TRBV12-5 combines with J gene TRBJ2-1; TRBD1 is a possible D gene (6 bases). Germline-derived CDR1 and CDR2 are LGHNT and FRNRAP. This CDR3 region has 15 residues. V was clipped by 7 bases and J by 8 bases, with 21 bases between them. The CDR3 region has the DNA TGTGCTAGTGCCCCCGGGTGGACTCCAGGGGATGAGCAGTTCTTC. This codes for CASAPGWTPGDEQFF.

This clone appeared a single time. V is TRBV6-5 and J is TRBJ2-7; D is uncertain. The CDR3 sequence is 15 residues long. V lost 6 bases to trimming and J lost 0 bases, with 15 bases between them. Per germline, CDR1 MNHEY and CDR2 SVGAGI. This CDR3 reads CASSPWHYSSYEQYF. CDR3 sequence (DNA): TGTGCCAGCAGCCCATGGCACTACAGCTCCTACGAGCAGTACTTC.

J is TRBJ2-4 and V is TRBV5-8, with TRBD1 matching 9 bases. The germline CDR1 and CDR2 sequences are SGHTS and YDEGEE. The CDR3 is 17 residues long. After removal of 5 bases from V and 0 bases from J, the junction contained 9 bases not matched to a gene. CDR3 nucleotide sequence: TGTGCCAGCAGTTATACCGGACAGGGGCTAGCCAAAAACATTCAGTACTTC. It is translated as CASSYTGQGLAKNIQYF.

The rearrangement links TRBV28 to TRBJ1-5; the D gene is possibly TRBD1 (5 bases). The ends were cut back, 5 bases at V and 7 bases at J, with 15 bases in the middle. The CDR3 has 14 amino acids. Germline V gene data show CDR1 as MDHEN and CDR2 as SYDVKM. The CDR3 loop reads CASSKQVGLQPQHF. For the CDR3, the DNA is TGTGCCAGCAGTAAACAGGTAGGCTTGCAGCCCCAGCATTTT.

Worth noting for this clone: The same CDR3 arises from other DNA sequences in this sample as well. The V and J genes are TRBV18 and TRBJ1-4; D unresolved. Trimming removed 2 bases at V and 0 bases at J, with 7 bases between. Germline CDR1 and CDR2: KGHSH and LQKENI. This CDR3 contains 15 residues. This CDR3 is CASSPGTATNEKLFF. CDR3 DNA sequence: TGTGCCAGCTCACCAGGAACTGCAACTAATGAAAAACTGTTTTTT.

The chain combines TRBV7-2 with TRBJ2-3, with D maybe TRBD2 (6 bases). V was pared by 5 bases and J by 3 bases, with 12 bases between. The CDR3 runs to 14 residues. From germline, CDR1 is SGHTA and CDR2 FQGNSA. The CDR3: CASSPGVWTDTQYF. DNA for the CDR3: TGTGCCAGCAGCCCGGGAGTATGGACAGATACGCAGTATTTT.

This clone showed up just once. The rearrangement links TRBV11-2 to TRBJ1-6, with 8 bases identical to TRBD1. CDR3 length: 14 amino acids. In germline, CDR1 is SGHAT, CDR2 FQNNGV. The junction had 1 base not matched to a gene; V was cut back by 1 base and J by 8 bases. This CDR3 is CASSLGQGYSPLHF. For the CDR3, the DNA is TGTGCCAGCAGCTTAGGACAGGGGTATTCACCCCTCCACTTT.

The chain employs TRBV28 and TRBJ1-4; D unclear. Between the trimmed V and J ends, which lost 5 bases and 3 bases, there was a span of 13 bases. In germline, CDR1 is MDHEN, CDR2 SYDVKM. The length of the CDR3 is 15 residues. The CDR3 coding sequence is TGTGCCAGCAGTCTACTCGTGGGAGCTAATGAAAAACTGTTTTTT. As protein: CASSLLVGANEKLFF.

The chain combines TRBV7-3 with TRBJ2-4, with D possibly TRBD2 on 6 matching bases. This CDR3 contains 14 residues. V was trimmed by 6 bases and J by 5 bases, leaving 14 bases between them. The germline V gene has CDR1 SGHTA and CDR2 FQGTGA. Here the CDR3 DNA reads TGTGCCAGCAGGGTCGCGAAGCGGGAAAACATTCAGTACTTC. Translating it yields CASRVAKRENIQYF. Drawing the rest from reference TRBV7-3 and TRBJ2-4, the complete variable domain is GAGVSQTPSNKVTEKGKYVELRCDPISGHTALYWYRQSLGQGPEFLIYFQGTGAADDSGLPNDRFFAVRPEGSVSTLKIQRTERGDSAVYLCASRVAKRENIQYFGAGTRLSVL.

This chain links TRBV5-4 with TRBJ1-2; 8 nucleotides line up with TRBD1. Germline V CDR1 and CDR2: SGHNT, YYREEE (reference sequence). This CDR3 is built from 16 residues. The V segment lost 4 bases and the J segment 8 bases; nucleotides outside the gene matches: 16. The CDR3 nucleotides are TGTGCCAGCAGCCTATCGGACAGGGCTAGCACGGGGGGCTACACCTTC. Residues: CASSLSDRASTGGYTF.